Listed below are T cell receptor beta chains from one sample, sequenced in a study of regulatory T cells in long-lasting Graves disease. In TCRdb, the multiplex PCR reads were re-called with MiXCR into one record per CDR3 protein. This table has 350,000 to 500,000 distinct CDR3 sequences, about 15% appearing once. The sample was also reused in another study, on T cells in Graves' hyperthyroidism and ophthalmopathy.

Sequenced material: peripheral blood mononuclear cells (PBMCs), taken at new diagnosis, from a patient treated with antithyroid drugs. All receptors come from a woman aged 50 to 60 with Graves disease. Both conserved end residues are part of each CDR3. A D gene is named only where the DNA matches it firmly. A row's size may be missing; if present it is once, few, many or a size class.

TRBJ2-7 . . TRBV28 TGTGCCAGCATGGTCACGGGTACGGGTGAGCAGTACTTC CASMVTGTGEQYF
TRBJ2-1 TRBD2 many TRBV10-3 TGTGCCATCAGTGGACTAGCGGGACAAGGGGGCTACAATGAGCAGTTCTTC CAISGLAGQGGYNEQFF
TRBJ1-2 . many TRBV28 TGTGCCAGCAGTTTTAACAGCTATGGCTACACCTTC CASSFNSYGYTF
TRBJ2-7 . few TRBV4-1 TGCGCCAGCAGCCGAACGACAGCAACCTACGAGCAGTACTTC CASSRTTATYEQYF
TRBJ1-6 . few TRBV28 TGTGCCAGCAGCCTCTCTACAGCTTATAATTCACCCCTCCACTTT CASSLSTAYNSPLHF
TRBJ2-7 TRBD1 . TRBV20-1 TGCAGTGCTAGAGAGAAAGGGACAGCCTACGAGCAGTACTTC CSAREKGTAYEQYF
TRBJ2-1 . many TRBV27 TGTGCCTTCCTAGGACACCCTCGAGAGTTCTTC CAFLGHPREFF
TRBJ2-7 TRBD2 . TRBV5-1 TGCGCCAGCAGACTGGCGGGAGGGGGAGACGAGCAGTACTTC CASRLAGGGDEQYF
TRBJ1-1 . many TRBV28 TGTGCCACCACAACGGCCCGAAACACTGAAGCTTTCTTT CATTTARNTEAFF
TRBJ2-1 TRBD1 many TRBV20-1 TGCAGTGCATCGACAGGGGGCCCCTACAATGAGCAGTTCTTC CSASTGGPYNEQFF
TRBJ2-1 . many TRBV7-9 TGTGCCAGCAGCCCCGGTGGAAGCATCTACTACAATGAGCAGTTCTTC CASSPGGSIYYNEQFF
TRBJ2-7 . . TRBV20-1 TGCAGTGCTAGGGGATACGAGCAGTACTTC CSARGYEQYF
TRBJ1-1 . many TRBV12-3/TRBV12-4 TGTGCCAGCAGTTTAAGGACGGACTCTGAAGCTTTCTTT CASSLRTDSEAFF
TRBJ2-7 . many TRBV4-1 TGCGCCAGCAGCCAGGGGGGGGCGATCTACGAGCAGTACTTC CASSQGGAIYEQYF
TRBJ2-1 . many TRBV20-1 TGCAGTGCTAGAGATCAGGGGGGGATAAGCTCCTACAATGAGCAGTTCTTC CSARDQGGISSYNEQFF
TRBJ2-1 TRBD2 many TRBV5-6 TGTGCCAGCAGCTTGGCGGCTAGCGGGACTACCAATGAGCAGTTCTTC CASSLAASGTTNEQFF
TRBJ1-5 . few TRBV18 TGTGCCAGCTCACCATCCGGCAATCAGCCCCAGCATTTT CASSPSGNQPQHF
TRBJ1-2 TRBD1 . TRBV15 TGTGCCACCAGCAGAGAGGCAGGGGGAACCTATGGCTACACCTTC CATSREAGGTYGYTF
TRBJ2-7 TRBD2 many TRBV10-3 TGTGCCACAGGACTAGCGGACTCCTACGAGCAGTACTTC CATGLADSYEQYF
TRBJ1-1 . many TRBV28 TGTGCCAGCAGTCCGGGGACAAGGGGGAACACTGAAGCTTTCTTT CASSPGTRGNTEAFF
TRBJ2-7 . many TRBV20-1 TGCAGTGCTAGAGAGACAGCGACTGCCTACGAGCAGTACTTC CSARETATAYEQYF
TRBJ2-1 . many TRBV28 TGTGCCAGCAACCAAGGACTCCCAACGGGACAAATGCTCTACAATGAGCAGTTCTTC CASNQGLPTGQMLYNEQFF